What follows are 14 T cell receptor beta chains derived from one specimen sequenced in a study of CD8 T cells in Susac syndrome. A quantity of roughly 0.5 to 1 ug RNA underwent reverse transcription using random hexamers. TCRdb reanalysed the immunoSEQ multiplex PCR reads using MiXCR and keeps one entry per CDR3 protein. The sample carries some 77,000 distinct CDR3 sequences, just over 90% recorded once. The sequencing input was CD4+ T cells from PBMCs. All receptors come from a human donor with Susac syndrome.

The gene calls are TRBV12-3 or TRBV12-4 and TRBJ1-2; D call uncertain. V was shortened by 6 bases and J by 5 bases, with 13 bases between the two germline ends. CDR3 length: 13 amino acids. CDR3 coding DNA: TGTGCCAGCAGCCGACTACCGGGATATGGCTACACCTTC. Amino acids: CASSRLPGYGYTF.

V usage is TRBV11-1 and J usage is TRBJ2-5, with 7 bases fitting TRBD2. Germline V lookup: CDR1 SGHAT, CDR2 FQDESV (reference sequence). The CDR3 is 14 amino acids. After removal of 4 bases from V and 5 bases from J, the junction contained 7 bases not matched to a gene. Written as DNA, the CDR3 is TGTGCCAGCAGCTCCAAGCGGGGATGGGAGACCCAGTACTTC. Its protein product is CASSSKRGWETQYF.

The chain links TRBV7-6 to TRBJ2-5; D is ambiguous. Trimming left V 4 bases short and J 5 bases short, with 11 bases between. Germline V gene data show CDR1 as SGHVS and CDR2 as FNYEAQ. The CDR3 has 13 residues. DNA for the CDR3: TGTGCCAGCAGCTCCACAGCCCCGGAGACCCAGTACTTC. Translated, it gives CASSSTAPETQYF.

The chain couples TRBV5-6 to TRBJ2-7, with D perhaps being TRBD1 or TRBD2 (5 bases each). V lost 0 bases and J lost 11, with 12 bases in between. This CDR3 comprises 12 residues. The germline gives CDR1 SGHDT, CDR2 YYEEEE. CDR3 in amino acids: CASSLELGQEYF. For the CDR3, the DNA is TGTGCCAGCAGCTTGGAACTAGGACAAGAGTACTTC.

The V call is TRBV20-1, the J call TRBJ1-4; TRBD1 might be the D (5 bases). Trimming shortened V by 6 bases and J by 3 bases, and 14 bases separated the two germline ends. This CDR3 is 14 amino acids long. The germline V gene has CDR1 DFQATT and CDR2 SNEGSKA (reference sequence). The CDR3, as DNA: TGCAGTGCACCTTCGATGGGGGCTAATGAAAAACTGTTTTTT. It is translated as CSAPSMGANEKLFF.

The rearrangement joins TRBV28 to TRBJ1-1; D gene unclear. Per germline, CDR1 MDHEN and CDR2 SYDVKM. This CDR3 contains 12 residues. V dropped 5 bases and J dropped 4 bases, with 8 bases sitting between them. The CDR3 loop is CASSPRFTEAFF. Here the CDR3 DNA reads TGTGCCAGCAGTCCCCGGTTCACTGAAGCTTTCTTT.

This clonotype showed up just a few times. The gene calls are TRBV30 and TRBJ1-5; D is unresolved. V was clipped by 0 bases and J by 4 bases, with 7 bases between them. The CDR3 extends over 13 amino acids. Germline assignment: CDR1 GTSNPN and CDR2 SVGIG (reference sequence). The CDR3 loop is CAWSVSLNQPQHF. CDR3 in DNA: TGTGCCTGGAGTGTTAGTCTGAATCAGCCCCAGCATTTT.

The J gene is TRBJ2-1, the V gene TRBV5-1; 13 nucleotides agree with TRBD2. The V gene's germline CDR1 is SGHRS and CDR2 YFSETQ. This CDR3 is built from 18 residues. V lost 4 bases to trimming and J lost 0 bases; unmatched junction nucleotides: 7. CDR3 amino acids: CASSKGTSGTSSYNEQFF. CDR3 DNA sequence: TGCGCCAGCAGCAAGGGGACTAGCGGGACGAGCTCCTACAATGAGCAGTTCTTC.

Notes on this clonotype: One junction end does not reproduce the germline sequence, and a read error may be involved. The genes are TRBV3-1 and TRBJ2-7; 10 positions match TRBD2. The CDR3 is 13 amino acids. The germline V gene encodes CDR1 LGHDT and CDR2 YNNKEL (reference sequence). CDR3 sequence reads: CASSQVLAGGLNF. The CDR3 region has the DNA TGTGCCAGCAGCCAAGTTTTAGCGGGAGGTTTGAACTTC.

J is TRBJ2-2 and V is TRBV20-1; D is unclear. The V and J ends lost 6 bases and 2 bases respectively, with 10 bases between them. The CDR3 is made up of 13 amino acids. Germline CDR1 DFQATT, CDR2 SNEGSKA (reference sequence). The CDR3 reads CSASGTNTGELFF. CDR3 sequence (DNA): TGCAGTGCGTCAGGCACAAACACCGGGGAGCTGTTTTTT.

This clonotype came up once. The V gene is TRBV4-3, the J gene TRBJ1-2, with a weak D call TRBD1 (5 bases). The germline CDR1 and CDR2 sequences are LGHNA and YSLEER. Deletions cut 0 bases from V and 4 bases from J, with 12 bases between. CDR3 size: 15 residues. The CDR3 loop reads CASSQDLDGGYGYTF. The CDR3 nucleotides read TGCGCCAGCAGCCAAGACTTAGACGGGGGCTATGGCTACACCTTC.

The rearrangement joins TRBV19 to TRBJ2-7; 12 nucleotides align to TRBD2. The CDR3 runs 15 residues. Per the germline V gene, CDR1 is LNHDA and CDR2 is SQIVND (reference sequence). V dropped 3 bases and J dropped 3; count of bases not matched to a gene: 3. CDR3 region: CASSMTSGSFYEQYF. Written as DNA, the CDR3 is TGTGCCAGTAGTATGACTAGCGGGAGCTTCTACGAGCAGTACTTC.

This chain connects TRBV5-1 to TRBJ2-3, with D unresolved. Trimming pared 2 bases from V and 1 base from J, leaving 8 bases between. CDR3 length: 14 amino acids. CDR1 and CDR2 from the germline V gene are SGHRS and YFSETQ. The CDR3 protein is CASSFRVGTDTQYF. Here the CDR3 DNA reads TGCGCCAGCAGCTTTCGAGTGGGCACAGATACGCAGTATTTT.

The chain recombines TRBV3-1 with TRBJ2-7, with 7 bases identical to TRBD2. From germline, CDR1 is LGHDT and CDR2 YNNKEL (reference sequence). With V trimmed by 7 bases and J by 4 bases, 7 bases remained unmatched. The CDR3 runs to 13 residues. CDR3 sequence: CASTHSGGYEQYF. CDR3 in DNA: TGTGCCAGCACTCATTCCGGGGGGTACGAGCAGTACTTC.